This T cell receptor (beta chain) was sequenced for a study of radiation and T cells in renal cell carcinoma. On the study more broadly: Nephrectomy followed 15 Gy stereotactic body radiation by 4 weeks. Study observations and caveats: No pretreatment tumor biopsies were available for baseline clonotypes. Top tumor clonotypes rose in blood 2 weeks post-radiation, then contracted.

From germline, CDR1 is SGHNT and CDR2 YYREEE (reference sequence). Trimming cost V 0 bases and J 0 bases, with 6 bases left between them. The length of the CDR3 is 15 residues. Regarding time point: baseline pretreatment blood. Treatment denoted: 15 Gy SBRT to primary tumor, nephrectomy 4 weeks later. This renal cell carcinoma was of the clear cell type. About this clone itself: Its specificity is unknown.

Clones were sequenced by immunoSEQ multiplex PCR, and TCRdb holds only the in-frame ones, with some missing. The sample records approximately 110,000 clones, roughly 80% being singletons. The source was blood, collected from a patient whose treatment included radiotherapy and nephrectomy. V gene TRBV5-4 combines with J gene TRBJ2-2; D not resolved. The sequence was collected from a woman aged 60-70 years with renal cell carcinoma. CDR3 nucleotide sequence: TGTGCCAGCAGCTTGGCTGATTCGAACACCGGGGAGCTGTTTTTT. It codes for CASSLADSNTGELFF.